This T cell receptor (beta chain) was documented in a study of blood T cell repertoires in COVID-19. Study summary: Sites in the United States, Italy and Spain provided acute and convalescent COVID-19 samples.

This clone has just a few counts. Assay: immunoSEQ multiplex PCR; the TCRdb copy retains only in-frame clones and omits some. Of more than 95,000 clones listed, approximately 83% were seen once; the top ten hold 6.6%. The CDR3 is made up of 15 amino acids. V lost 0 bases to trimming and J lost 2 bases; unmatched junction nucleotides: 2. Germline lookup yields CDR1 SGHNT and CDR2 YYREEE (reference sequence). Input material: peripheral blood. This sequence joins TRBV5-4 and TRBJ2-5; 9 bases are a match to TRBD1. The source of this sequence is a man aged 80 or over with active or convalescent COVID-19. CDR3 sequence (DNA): TGTGCCAGCAGCTTGGCGACAGGGGGACAAGAGACCCAGTACTTC. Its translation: CASSLATGGQETQYF.